One sample yielded the 11 T cell receptor beta chains listed below, sequenced in a study of cytomegalovirus exposure and HLA in healthy donors. Use of 60 Vbeta and 13 Jbeta primers characterized the PCR. The repertoire was sequenced with immunoSEQ multiplex PCR; TCRdb's copy has only in-frame clones and lacks some. Of some 120,000 clones detected, 77% appear once; the ten largest clones hold around 5.8%. The source material was PBMCs. These receptor sequences come from a man aged 18 to 29 in good health and CMV-seropositive.

Concerning this clone: Other DNA sequences in the same sample also yield this CDR3. This rearrangement joins TRBV5-1 to TRBJ2-2, with D perhaps matching TRBD2 (6 bases). The CDR3 covers 15 residues. V lost 2 bases, J lost 2 bases, and 10 bases lay in between. The germline gives CDR1 SGHRS, CDR2 YFSETQ. CDR3 protein: CASSLELANTGELFF. CDR3 DNA: TGCGCCAGCAGCTTAGAACTAGCCAACACCGGGGAGCTGTTTTTT.

The chain carries TRBV4-1 and TRBJ2-1; D remains ambiguous. The V gene's germline CDR1 is MGHRA and CDR2 YSYEKL. CDR3 size: 11 residues. Trimming took 6 bases from V and 7 from J, leaving 7 bases between them. CDR3 protein: CASRDNNEQFF. The CDR3, as DNA: TGCGCCAGCAGAGACAATAATGAGCAGTTCTTC.

This chain joins TRBV7-9 and TRBJ2-3; 7 bases align to TRBD1. Germline V gene data show CDR1 as SEHNR and CDR2 as FQNEAQ (reference sequence). There are 15 residues in the CDR3. The V and J ends lost 4 bases and 3 bases, in that order; junction bases with no gene match: 7. CDR3 sequence reads: CASSSFRGLTDTQYF. The CDR3 nucleotides are TGTGCCAGCAGCTCCTTCAGGGGGTTGACAGATACGCAGTATTTT.

The chain combines TRBV18 with TRBJ2-6, with a possible D match to TRBD1 (5 bases). Trimming removed 4 bases at V and 1 base at J, with 14 bases between. This CDR3 is built from 17 residues. Germline V lookup: CDR1 KGHSH, CDR2 LQKENI. CDR3 region: CASSRIVQVSGANVLTF. CDR3 nucleotide sequence: TGTGCCAGCTCACGAATTGTACAGGTTTCTGGGGCCAACGTCCTGACTTTC.

The rearrangement links TRBV7-8 to TRBJ1-5, with a possible D match to TRBD1 (6 bases). Germline CDR1 SGHVS, CDR2 FQNEAQ. Trimming took off 4 bases at V and 6 bases at J, with 19 bases between the two ends. The CDR3 sequence is 16 residues long. For the CDR3, the DNA is TGTGCCAGCAGCTCACAGGGTTCCGCACGCGGTCAGCCCCAGCATTTT. This gives the protein CASSSQGSARGQPQHF.

J is TRBJ2-3 and V is TRBV28; 8 bases agree with TRBD2. Germline V gene lookup returns CDR1 MDHEN and CDR2 SYDVKM. The CDR3 length is 15 residues. J was trimmed by 4 bases and V by 7 bases; bases with no gene match: 10. DNA of the CDR3: TGTGCCAGCAACCCGGGACTAGAGAACGCAGATACGCAGTATTTT. It yields the protein CASNPGLENADTQYF.

The V gene is TRBV5-1, the J gene TRBJ2-7, with 7 bases matching TRBD1. This CDR3 has 15 amino acids. V was clipped by 2 bases and J by 4 bases; unmatched bases: 9. Germline CDR1 reads SGHRS; CDR2 reads YFSETQ. For the CDR3, the DNA is TGCGCCAGCAGCTTCCGAACAGGGGATCGTTACGAGCAGTACTTC. Its protein product is CASSFRTGDRYEQYF.

This clone was counted between two and nine times. The rearrangement links TRBV2 to TRBJ2-7; D may be TRBD2 (5 bases). This CDR3 has 14 residues. The V gene's germline CDR1 is SNHLY and CDR2 FYNNEI. V was clipped by 3 bases and J by 6 bases, with 15 bases between them. The CDR3 DNA is TGTGCCAGCAGTGACAATCTAGCTTTCGTCGAGCAGTACTTC. This gives the protein CASSDNLAFVEQYF.

Concerning this clone itself: A read error may produce the germline difference seen at one junction end. The chain recombines TRBV29-1 with TRBJ2-7; a weak D match, TRBD1 (7 bases). Germline values: CDR1 SQVTM, CDR2 ANQGSEA. There are 8 residues in the CDR3. CDR3 sequence reads: CSAGGGLF. The CDR3 coding sequence is TGCAGCGCAGGAGGGGGCCTGTTC.

The genes are TRBV7-8 and TRBJ1-5; unclear D gene. V dropped 4 bases and J dropped 0 bases, with 7 bases sitting between them. Looked up from germline, CDR1 is SGHVS and CDR2 is FQNEAQ. CDR3 size: 14 residues. This chain's CDR3 is CASSSVSSNQPQHF. CDR3 DNA: TGTGCCAGCAGCTCAGTATCTAGCAATCAGCCCCAGCATTTT.

The chain has TRBV7-6 and TRBJ1-2; no firm D call. Between the trimmed V and J ends, which lost 5 bases and 8 bases, there was a span of 18 bases. Germline V lookup: CDR1 SGHVS, CDR2 FNYEAQ. The CDR3 spans 14 residues. The CDR3 spells CASSHDRGVSGYTF. The CDR3 region has the DNA TGTGCCAGCAGCCATGATCGGGGTGTTTCCGGCTACACCTTC.